The sequence of this T cell receptor beta chain was determined in a study of vaccination effects on CD4 cells after COVID-19. A remark on this clone: Its antigen is as yet unknown.

Some clones are missing from TCRdb's copy, which holds only in-frame ones; the method was immunoSEQ multiplex PCR. The sample contains 50,000 to 60,000 clones, roughly 70% of which appear only once. Overall study results and limits: Healthy vaccine recipients' vaccine-induced clones were almost all SARS-CoV-2 mono-reactive. A shortage of convalescent patients and an absence of early post-infection timepoints characterized the study.

The trim removed 4 bases at V and 8 bases at J, leaving 14 bases unmatched. This CDR3 comprises 15 residues. Germline V CDR1 and CDR2: SGHRS, YFSETQ. ViraFEST assay sequencing came after antigen-specific CD4+ T cells were expanded with viral peptide pools. It was after around eleven days of culture that CD4+ T cells were isolated. Nobody among the vaccine recipients had prior SARS-CoV-2 infection (nucleocapsid antibodies were negative). Wells each received around 2.1 million PBMC, cultured with approximately 9.1 IU/ml IL-2 and roughly 10 ug/ml peptides. The authors exchanged half the medium for IL-2 medium on days 3 and 7.

The sequence was obtained from a human donor who received a COVID-19 vaccine. Sample: CD4+ T cells from PBMCs cultured with SARS-CoV-2 spike peptides, taken before COVID-19 vaccination. The J gene is TRBJ1-2, the V gene TRBV5-1; TRBD1 matches at 7 bases. The CDR3 DNA is TGCGCCAGCAGCCAAAGTTGGGACAGCCTGCGGGGCTACACCTTC. It is translated as CASSQSWDSLRGYTF.